This record looks at one TCR beta chain sequence and its context. There is no known antigen for this receptor. Base qualities are not recorded, but no much larger clone differs from it by a single base. The record originates from a study of control samples from healthy donors and cancer patients (dated by TCRdb to the early 2020s). The library came from the immunoSEQ multiplex PCR assay. The immuneACCESS repertoire file appears here via TCRdb, limited to in-frame rearrangements. These files lack a portion of the clones; in checked studies, under half of the deficit traces to unresolved V genes, and the cause of the others is not known. This sample comprises about 130,000 clones, around nine tenths of them detected only once. Under 9% of the sample goes to the ten largest clones. Reading from cysteine to phenylalanine, the CDR3 counts 18 amino acids. Left in the record is the CDR3 DNA by itself, 54 bases read in frame from the first base. For this chain, trimming is 3 bases at the V end and 5 bases at the J end, and the number of junction bases without a gene match is 19. CDR1 SGHNT and CDR2 YYREEE were looked up in the germline V gene (reference sequence).

The sequence joins TRBV5-4 to TRBJ2-5; 7 of the junction bases match TRBD1. This TCR derives from a man aged 45-65 years with head and neck cancer. The source material was PBMCs. The sequenced DNA is TGTGCCAGCAGCTCCAAACAGGGGAAAGGAGTGCTGGGGGAGACCCAGTACTTC. This yields the protein CASSSKQGKGVLGETQYF.